This T cell receptor (beta chain) was obtained from a study of OX40 agonist ivuxolimab in advanced cancers. Overall study context: Treatment of patients was with ivuxolimab, an agonistic anti-OX40 (CD134) antibody. Study outcomes and limitations: On average, CD8+ T cells had more expanded clones than CD4+.

Assay used: immunoSEQ multiplex PCR; TCRdb lists only in-frame clones, some missing. The sample yields 45,000 to 65,000 clones, approximately 88% seen once. The CDR3 consists of 17 residues. The germline gives CDR1 KGHSH, CDR2 LQKENI. V dropped 3 bases and J dropped 0; count of bases not matched to a gene: 7. Worth noting for this clone: What it recognizes is unknown.

The chain carries TRBV18 and TRBJ2-2; 7 positions match TRBD1. The clonotype was recovered from an adult with an advanced solid tumor such as melanoma, head and neck, liver or kidney cancer. The source material was CD4+ or CD8+ T cells sorted from blood, sampled in a trial of the OX40 agonist ivuxolimab. The CDR3 protein is CASSPLPGQTNTGELFF. CDR3 nucleotide sequence: TGTGCCAGCTCACCGTTGCCGGGACAGACGAACACCGGGGAGCTGTTTTTT.